Listed below are T cell receptor beta chains from one sample, sequenced in a study of radiotherapy plus CTLA-4 blockade in lung cancer. The data were produced by immunoSEQ multiplex PCR, yet TCRdb's version contains in-frame clones alone and is incomplete. The table shows 56,000 or so clones, with around four fifths occurring only once. The sample here was peripheral blood, taken from a patient treated with radiotherapy plus ipilimumab. Receptors were obtained from a human donor with non-small cell lung cancer who had a partial response to radiotherapy plus ipilimumab. Each CDR3 is given with its conserved first and last residue. A D gene is named only where the DNA matches it firmly. Clone size is given for some rows only: seen once, a few or many times, or a class if the clone is expanded.

clone_size j_call d_call v_call cdr3_nt cdr3_aa
NA TRBJ2-3 NA TRBV7-9 TGTGCCAGCAGCTTTGGAGGGAATACGCAGTATTTT CASSFGGNTQYF
NA TRBJ2-7 TRBD1 TRBV4-3 TGCGCCAGCAGCTCAGGGACAGGAGTCTACGAGCAGTACTTC CASSSGTGVYEQYF
NA TRBJ1-1 NA TRBV9 TGTGCCAGCAGCGTAGCTGGCACCTCGAACACTGAAGCTTTCTTT CASSVAGTSNTEAFF
NA TRBJ2-5 NA TRBV19 TGTGCCAGTAGTATAGATCTGGCAGAAGAGACCCAGTACTTC CASSIDLAEETQYF
NA TRBJ2-5 TRBD1 TRBV5-4 TGTGCCAGCAGCGCGAGGACGACAGGGATAGTGGAGACCCAGTACTTC CASSARTTGIVETQYF
NA TRBJ2-4 TRBD2 TRBV19 TGTGCCAGTAGTGGGGGACTAGCGGGGGGACTTCAGTACTTC CASSGGLAGGLQYF
few TRBJ1-1 NA TRBV10-1 TGCGCCCCCGGGGGGGGGCGCGAAGACACTGAAGCTTTCTTT CAPGGGREDTEAFF
NA TRBJ2-1 NA TRBV5-1 TGCGCCAGCAGCTTTAGAGGGCTCACGCCGGGTAATGAGCAGTTCTTC CASSFRGLTPGNEQFF
NA TRBJ1-6 TRBD1 TRBV9 TGTGCCAGCAGCGTAGACGGACAGGGGATGTCACCCCTCCACTTT CASSVDGQGMSPLHF
NA TRBJ1-6 NA TRBV5-1 TGCGCCAGCAGCCTAGAACAGGGAGCCTCCTATAATTCACCCCTCCACTTT CASSLEQGASYNSPLHF
NA TRBJ2-5 NA TRBV7-2 TGTGCCAGCAAGGTAGCTGGGACAACCAAAGAGACCCAGTACTTC CASKVAGTTKETQYF
NA TRBJ1-1 NA TRBV9 TGTGCCAGCAGCGCCACAGGGATCGGTGAAGCTTTCTTT CASSATGIGEAFF
NA TRBJ1-3 NA TRBV6-5 TGTGCCAGCACGGGTGGCTCTGGAAACACCATATATTTT CASTGGSGNTIYF
few TRBJ2-7 TRBD2 TRBV6-5 TGTGCCAGCGGGGGACTAGCGGGAGGGGAGCAGTACTTC CASGGLAGGEQYF
once TRBJ2-3 TRBD1 TRBV6-5 TGTGCCAGCAGACCAACAGGGGGCAGCACAGATACGCAGTATTTT CASRPTGGSTDTQYF
NA TRBJ1-2 NA TRBV5-1 TGCGCCAGCAGCGAAACAGGGAACTATGGCTACACCTTC CASSETGNYGYTF
NA TRBJ2-7 NA TRBV28 TGTGCCAGCAGTGGCCCCAGGGTACTCTCCTACGAGCAGTACTTC CASSGPRVLSYEQYF
NA TRBJ2-2 NA TRBV7-7 TGTGCCAGCAGCCCGATGGGCCCCACCGGGGAGCTGTTTTTT CASSPMGPTGELFF
once TRBJ1-2 TRBD1 TRBV6-5 TGTGCCAGCAGCCGGGACAGGGCAGTCTATGGCTACACCTTC CASSRDRAVYGYTF
NA TRBJ2-5 TRBD1 TRBV5-1 TGCGCCAGCAGCTCACAGGGGTTCGAGGGGGAGACCCAGTACTTC CASSSQGFEGETQYF
NA TRBJ2-7 NA TRBV7-2 TGTGCCAGCAGCCCATACAGGGAAGAGGGCTCCTACGAGCAGTACTTC CASSPYREEGSYEQYF
once TRBJ2-1 TRBD1 TRBV14 TGTGCCAGCAGCCCCGACAGGGTAGTTGAGCAGTTCTTC CASSPDRVVEQFF
NA TRBJ2-7 NA TRBV18 TGTGCCAGCTCGACCGGGGGGCATAGCGAGCAGTACTTC CASSTGGHSEQYF
NA TRBJ1-1 NA TRBV19 TGTGCCAGTAGTACTACAGGGTTTGAAGCTTTCTTT CASSTTGFEAFF
NA TRBJ2-7 NA TRBV29-1 TGCAGCGTGGGCGCCGCGGACACATTAACCTACGAGCAGTACTTC CSVGAADTLTYEQYF
NA TRBJ2-1 TRBD2 TRBV5-6 TGTGCCAGCAGCTCACTAGCGGGGGGGCCCGTTGAGCAGTTCTTC CASSSLAGGPVEQFF
once TRBJ2-3 NA TRBV5-1 TGCGCCAGCAGCGTTGATAAGGGGAGCACAGATACGCAGTATTTT CASSVDKGSTDTQYF
once TRBJ1-6 NA TRBV11-1 TGTGCCAGCAGCCCACAGGGATCCTATAATTCACCCCTCCACTTT CASSPQGSYNSPLHF
NA TRBJ1-2 NA TRBV7-8 TGTGCCAGCAGCCAAACCCGGACAGCCGATGGCTACACCTTC CASSQTRTADGYTF
NA TRBJ2-5 TRBD1 TRBV28 TGTGCCAGCAGCCGAAACCGGGACAGACAAGAGACCCAGTACTTC CASSRNRDRQETQYF
once TRBJ2-5 TRBD2 TRBV27 TGTGCCAGCAGTCCCCGACTAGCGGGGCCACAAGAGACCCAGTACTTC CASSPRLAGPQETQYF
NA TRBJ2-7 NA TRBV21-1 TGTGCCAGCAGCAGAGGGTCCTCCTACGAGCAGTACTTC CASSRGSSYEQYF
few TRBJ1-2 TRBD1 TRBV2 TGTGCCAAAAGGACAGGGGATGGCTACACCTTC CAKRTGDGYTF
few TRBJ1-2 NA TRBV5-4 TGTGCCAGTAAACCCGGGGGGACGGCCACTAACTATGGCTACACCTTC CASKPGGTATNYGYTF
once TRBJ1-2 TRBD1 TRBV28 TGTGCCAGCAGGATGGGACAGACTTATGGCTACACCTTC CASRMGQTYGYTF
NA TRBJ1-5 NA TRBV11-2 TGTGCCAGCAGCAGTGGCGGGGGGGCTCAGCCCCAGCATTTT CASSSGGGAQPQHF
NA TRBJ1-2 TRBD1 TRBV9 TGTGCCAGCAGCTCAAGGACAGGGGGCTACACCTTC CASSSRTGGYTF
NA TRBJ2-7 TRBD2 TRBV7-2 TGTGCCAGCAGCTTAGACTCTAGCGGGGGGGCCTACGAGCAGTACTTC CASSLDSSGGAYEQYF
NA TRBJ1-4 TRBD1 TRBV4-2 TGTGCCAGCAGCTCCGGGACAGGAGCGCCTATTGGAGAAAAACTGTTTTTT CASSSGTGAPIGEKLFF
few TRBJ2-7 TRBD1 TRBV6-5 TGTGCCAGCAGTTACTCCGCAGGGGGCGGGTACGAGCAGTACTTC CASSYSAGGGYEQYF
NA TRBJ2-4 NA TRBV11-2 TGTGCCAGCAGCTTAGTGCCAGGGACCAAAAACATTCAGTACTTC CASSLVPGTKNIQYF
NA TRBJ1-5 NA TRBV19 TGTGCCAGCCGGCGGGGGGACATGAGCAATCAGCCCCAGCATTTT CASRRGDMSNQPQHF
NA TRBJ1-1 NA TRBV2 TGTGCCAGCAGTTTCGACAGTCACACTGAAGCTTTCTTT CASSFDSHTEAFF
NA TRBJ2-1 NA TRBV5-1 TGCGCCAGCAGCTACCAAATCGGGGGGCGCTCCTACAATGAGCAGTTCTTC CASSYQIGGRSYNEQFF
few TRBJ1-1 NA TRBV28 TGTGCCAGCGGAGGAGGTACTGAAGCTTTCTTT CASGGGTEAFF
NA TRBJ1-6 NA TRBV29-1 TGCAGCGTAGCGGTTGGGTGGGATTCACCCCTCCACTTT CSVAVGWDSPLHF
NA TRBJ2-3 TRBD2 TRBV4-1 TGCGCCAGCAGCCAAGATATCGGGGGGACTAGCGGGTACACGCAGTATTTT CASSQDIGGTSGYTQYF
NA TRBJ1-4 NA TRBV27 TGTGCCAGCAGTTTATCTCCAGGGGTAGAGGAAAAACTGTTTTTT CASSLSPGVEEKLFF
once TRBJ1-1 NA TRBV7-9 TGTGCCAGCAGCTTAGCGTTAGGGGCGGCTACTGAAGCTTTCTTT CASSLALGAATEAFF
NA TRBJ1-5 NA TRBV28 TGTGCCAGCAGCGACGGAGGGATTCGGCTCCCCCAGCATTTT CASSDGGIRLPQHF
many TRBJ2-7 TRBD1 TRBV19 TGTGCCAGTGGGGCAACAGGGGGATCCTACGAGCAGTACTTC CASGATGGSYEQYF
NA TRBJ2-7 TRBD1 TRBV12-5 TGTGCTAGTGGAACCGACAGGGGGTTCGAGCAGTACTTC CASGTDRGFEQYF
NA TRBJ1-2 NA TRBV6-5 TGTGCCAGCAGTTATGAGGGTGGCTACACCTTC CASSYEGGYTF
once TRBJ1-2 NA TRBV11-2 TGTGCCAGCAGCTTAGCGGCCGGGGGGCGAGGCTATGGCTACACCTTC CASSLAAGGRGYGYTF
NA TRBJ2-7 TRBD1 TRBV5-1 TGCGCCAGCAGCTCCGGACAGGGTAGGACCTACGGGCAGTACTTC CASSSGQGRTYGQYF
NA TRBJ1-1 NA TRBV28 TGTGCCAGCAGTTTATCGCGGGGTGAAGCTTTCTTT CASSLSRGEAFF
NA TRBJ1-1 NA TRBV28 TGTGCCAGCAGCCCCGGGGGGGACGACACTGAAGCTTTCTTT CASSPGGDDTEAFF
NA TRBJ1-2 NA TRBV7-2 TGTGCCAGCAGCTTAGCTTCTGGGGGCTTTGGGGATAGCTACACCTTC CASSLASGGFGDSYTF